This T cell receptor beta chain was sequenced for a study of radiation and T cells in renal cell carcinoma. This CDR3 region has 13 residues. V was pared by 1 base and J by 7 bases, with 8 bases between. The V gene's germline CDR1 is SGHTA and CDR2 FQGNSA. Study-level points and caveats: From baseline, blood top tumor clonotypes peaked at 2 weeks post-radiation.

Concerning this clone itself: Its antigen is not known.

Produced via immunoSEQ multiplex PCR; TCRdb's table is partial and in-frame only. Of around 94,000 clones in the sample, around nine tenths are singletons; the top ten hold approximately 8.1%. Documented time point: baseline pretreatment blood. The treatment: 15 Gy SBRT to primary tumor, nephrectomy 4 weeks later. Blood was sampled at baseline, 2 weeks and 4 weeks after SBRT. Clear cell pathology was present in this patient's renal cell carcinoma. The source is a man in his forties or fifties with renal cell carcinoma. The rearrangement uses TRBV7-2 and TRBJ1-5; D unclear. This material consisted of blood, taken from a patient whose treatment included radiotherapy and nephrectomy. The CDR3 protein is CASSLGFGQPQHF. In DNA, the CDR3 is TGTGCCAGCAGCTTAGGATTCGGCCAGCCCCAGCATTTT. The complete variable domain, with remaining parts taken from reference TRBV7-2 and TRBJ1-5, reads GAGVSQSPSNKVTEKGKDVELRCDPISGHTALYWYRQSLGQGLEFLIYFQGNSAPDKSGLPSDRFSAERTGGSVSTLTIQRTQQEDSAVYLCASSLGFGQPQHFGDGTRLSIL.